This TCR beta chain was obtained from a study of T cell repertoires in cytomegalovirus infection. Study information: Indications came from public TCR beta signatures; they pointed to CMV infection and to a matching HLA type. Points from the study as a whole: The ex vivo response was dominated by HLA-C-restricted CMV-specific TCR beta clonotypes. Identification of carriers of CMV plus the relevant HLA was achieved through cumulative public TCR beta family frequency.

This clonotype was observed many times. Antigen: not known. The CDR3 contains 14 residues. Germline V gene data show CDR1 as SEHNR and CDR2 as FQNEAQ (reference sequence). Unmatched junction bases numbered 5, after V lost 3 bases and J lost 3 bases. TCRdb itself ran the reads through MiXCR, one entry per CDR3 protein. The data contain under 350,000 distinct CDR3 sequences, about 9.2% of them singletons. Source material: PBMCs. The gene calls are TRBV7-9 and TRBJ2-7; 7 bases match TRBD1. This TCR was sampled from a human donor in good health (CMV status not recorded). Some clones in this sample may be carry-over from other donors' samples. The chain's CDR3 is CASSLRQGSYEQYF. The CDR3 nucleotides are TGTGCCAGCAGCTTGAGACAGGGTAGCTACGAGCAGTACTTC.